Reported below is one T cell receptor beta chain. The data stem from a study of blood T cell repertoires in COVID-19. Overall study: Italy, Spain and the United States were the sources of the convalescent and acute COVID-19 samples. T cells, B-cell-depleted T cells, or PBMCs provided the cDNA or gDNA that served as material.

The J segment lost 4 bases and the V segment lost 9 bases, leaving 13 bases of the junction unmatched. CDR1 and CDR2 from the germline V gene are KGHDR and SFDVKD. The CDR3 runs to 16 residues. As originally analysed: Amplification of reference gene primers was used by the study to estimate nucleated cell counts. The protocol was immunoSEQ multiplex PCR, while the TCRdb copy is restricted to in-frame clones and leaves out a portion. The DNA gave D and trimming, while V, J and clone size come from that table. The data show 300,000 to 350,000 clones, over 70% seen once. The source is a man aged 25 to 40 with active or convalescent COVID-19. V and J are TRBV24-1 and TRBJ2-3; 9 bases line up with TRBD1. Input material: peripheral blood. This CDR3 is CATSLTGGGGADTQYF. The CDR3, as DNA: TGTGCCACCTCCCTGACAGGGGGAGGGGGGGCAGATACGCAGTATTTT.